This is a list of T cell receptor beta chains from one sample in a study of vaccination effects on CD4 cells after COVID-19. Their antigen targets remain unknown. Here immunoSEQ multiplex PCR was the method, and the copy in TCRdb shows in-frame clones only, minus some. The sample shows around 81,000 clones, 60% to 85% of them seen only once. This material consisted of CD4+ T cells from PBMCs cultured with HCoV-OC43 spike peptides, taken after COVID-19 vaccination. The origin of the receptors is a human donor who received a COVID-19 vaccine. The CDR3 runs from the conserved cysteine through the conserved F or W. A D gene is named only where the DNA matches it firmly. Not every row has a clone size; where given, it reads once, few, many or a size class.

V	J	size	D	CDR3	DNA
TRBV2	TRBJ1-2	few	.	CASGSGGYTF	TGTGCCAGCGGCTCTGGAGGCTACACCTTC
TRBV4-1	TRBJ2-4	.	TRBD2	CASSPGLAEAKNIQYF	TGCGCCAGCAGCCCAGGACTAGCGGAAGCCAAAAACATTCAGTACTTC
TRBV28	TRBJ2-2	.	.	CASSFLFPGELFF	TGTGCCAGCAGTTTTCTTTTTCCCGGGGAGCTGTTTTTT
TRBV6-5	TRBJ1-3	.	.	CASSYGGAGNTIYF	TGTGCCAGCAGTTACGGTGGTGCTGGAAACACCATATATTTT
TRBV3-1/TRBV3-2	TRBJ1-5	.	.	CASSQQYNQPQHF	TGTGCCAGCAGCCAGCAGTACAATCAGCCCCAGCATTTT
TRBV7-9	TRBJ2-5	.	.	CASSLSQQGSRETQYF	TGTGCCAGCAGCTTATCTCAGCAGGGTAGTCGGGAGACCCAGTACTTC
TRBV28	TRBJ2-2	.	.	CASSSSSGRVGTGELFF	TGTGCCAGCAGTTCCAGCTCAGGGAGAGTAGGCACCGGGGAGCTGTTTTTT
TRBV5-1	TRBJ2-3	.	TRBD1	CASSLDRGQSTDTQYF	TGCGCCAGCAGCTTGGACAGGGGGCAGAGCACAGATACGCAGTATTTT
TRBV4-1	TRBJ1-6	few	.	CASSQDTNSPLHF	TGCGCCAGCAGCCAAGATACGAATTCACCCCTCCACTTT
TRBV29-1	TRBJ1-6	.	.	CSVQNGAYNSPLHF	TGCAGCGTCCAAAACGGGGCCTATAATTCACCCCTCCACTTT
TRBV30	TRBJ1-1	few	.	CAWRGELLEAFF	TGTGCCTGGAGAGGGGAGTTACTAGAAGCTTTCTTT
TRBV19	TRBJ1-1	once	.	CASSSAANTEAFF	TGTGCCAGTAGTTCGGCAGCGAACACTGAAGCTTTCTTT
TRBV4-1	TRBJ1-1	.	.	CASSQFGGAYTEAFF	TGCGCCAGCAGCCAATTTGGGGGCGCGTACACTGAAGCTTTCTTT
TRBV5-6	TRBJ2-1	.	TRBD2	CASSVRGGYSSEQFF	TGTGCCAGCAGCGTGCGGGGGGGCTATTCTTCTGAGCAGTTCTTC
TRBV7-9	TRBJ2-3	.	.	CASKTLGSADTQYF	TGTGCCAGCAAAACTCTGGGCAGCGCAGATACGCAGTATTTT
TRBV6-2/TRBV6-3	TRBJ2-5	.	TRBD2	CASSYLAGEGETQYF	TGTGCCAGCAGTTACCTTGCGGGGGAAGGGGAGACCCAGTACTTC
TRBV6-2/TRBV6-3	TRBJ1-2	.	.	CASSFDSYGYTF	TGTGCCAGCAGTTTCGACAGCTATGGCTACACCTTC
TRBV10-2	TRBJ1-6	.	TRBD1	CASSESGGGSPLHF	TGCGCCAGCAGTGAGTCAGGGGGCGGCTCACCCCTCCACTTT
TRBV7-9	TRBJ1-2	.	.	CASSLVSYTF	TGTGCCAGCAGCTTAGTCTCCTACACCTTC
TRBV7-6	TRBJ2-2	.	.	CASSLGPLANTGELFF	TGTGCCAGCAGCTTAGGGCCGCTAGCGAACACCGGGGAGCTGTTTTTT
TRBV28	TRBJ1-2	.	.	CASSLSGRGDYGYTF	TGTGCCAGCAGTTTATCGGGCAGGGGAGACTATGGCTACACCTTC
TRBV19	TRBJ2-5	.	TRBD2	CASRTSGQETQYF	TGTGCCAGCCGGACTAGCGGACAAGAGACCCAGTACTTC